The 2 T cell receptor beta chains below all came from one sample that was sequenced in a study of blood T cells in healthy people across ages. Combining a sample-barcoded 5' primer with a J-beta primer mix, a second PCR ran for about 7 to 11 cycles. TCRdb re-called the 5' RACE reads through MiXCR, storing one row per CDR3 protein. The sample yields 650,000 to 800,000 distinct CDR3 sequences, around 42% seen once. Sequencing was carried out using blood. The receptors originated from a man in his fifties or sixties in good health.

The chain has TRBV5-1 and TRBJ2-1, with D possibly matching TRBD2 (6 bases). This CDR3 is built from 17 residues. CDR1 is SGHRS, CDR2 YFSETQ, per germline. Trimming left V 0 bases short and J 0 bases short, with 13 bases between. The CDR3 loop is CASSLGPGGLSYNEQFF. CDR3 bases: TGCGCCAGCAGCTTGGGACCCGGGGGTCTCTCCTACAATGAGCAGTTCTTC.

This rearrangement joins TRBV6-2 or TRBV6-3 to TRBJ2-7, with 12 bases identical to TRBD2. Losses at the gene ends were 2 bases for V and 2 bases for J; bases not matched to a gene: 1. Germline V gene sequence: CDR1 MNHEY, CDR2 SVGEGT. The CDR3 runs 15 residues. The CDR3 here is CASSYLAGGPYEQYF. The CDR3 nucleotides are TGTGCCAGCAGTTACCTAGCGGGGGGGCCCTACGAGCAGTACTTC.